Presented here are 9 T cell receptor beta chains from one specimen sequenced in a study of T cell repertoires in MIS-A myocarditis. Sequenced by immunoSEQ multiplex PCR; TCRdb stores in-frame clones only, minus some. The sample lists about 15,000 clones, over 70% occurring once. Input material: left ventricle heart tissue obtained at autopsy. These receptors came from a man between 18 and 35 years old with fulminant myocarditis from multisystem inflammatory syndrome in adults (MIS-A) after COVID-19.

The CDR3: CASSLDRTRNTIYF. The CDR3, as DNA: TGTGCCAGCAGCTTAGACAGGACCAGAAACACCATATATTTT. V and J are TRBV7-2 and TRBJ1-3; tentatively, D is TRBD1 (5 bases). The length of the CDR3 is 14 residues. Germline assignment: CDR1 SGHTA and CDR2 FQGNSA. Trimming took 1 base from V and 5 from J, leaving 9 bases between them.

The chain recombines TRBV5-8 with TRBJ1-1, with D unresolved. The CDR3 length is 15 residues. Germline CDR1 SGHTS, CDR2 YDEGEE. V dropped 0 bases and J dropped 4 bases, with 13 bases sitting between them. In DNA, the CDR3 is TGTGCCAGCAGCTTGGTCCCCAGGAGCGGCACTGAAGCTTTCTTT. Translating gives CASSLVPRSGTEAFF.

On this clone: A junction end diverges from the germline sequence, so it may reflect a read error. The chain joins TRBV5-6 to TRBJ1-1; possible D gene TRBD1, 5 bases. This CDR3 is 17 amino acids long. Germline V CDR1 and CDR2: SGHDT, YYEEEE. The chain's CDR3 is CAGSLSAGYNMNTEAFF. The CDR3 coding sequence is TGTGCCGGCAGCTTGTCGGCAGGGTATAACATGAACACTGAAGCTTTCTTT.

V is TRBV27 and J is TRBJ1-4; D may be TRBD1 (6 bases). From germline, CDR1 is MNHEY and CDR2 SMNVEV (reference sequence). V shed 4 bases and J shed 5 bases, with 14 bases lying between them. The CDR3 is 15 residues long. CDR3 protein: CASSSRNRVNEKLFF. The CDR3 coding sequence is TGTGCCAGCAGTTCAAGGAACAGGGTAAATGAAAAACTGTTTTTT. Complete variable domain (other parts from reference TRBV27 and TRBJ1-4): EAQVTQNPRYLITVTGKKLTVTCSQNMNHEYMSWYRQDPGLGLRQIYYSMNVEVTDKGDVPEGYKVSRKEKRNFPLILESPSPNQTSLYFCASSSRNRVNEKLFFGSGTQLSVL.

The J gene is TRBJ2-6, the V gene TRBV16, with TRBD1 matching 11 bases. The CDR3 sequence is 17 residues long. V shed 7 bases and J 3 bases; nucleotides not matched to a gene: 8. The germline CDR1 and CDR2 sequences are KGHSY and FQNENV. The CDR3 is CASNGDRGIRGANVLTF. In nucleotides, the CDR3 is TGTGCCAGCAACGGGGACAGGGGGATTCGTGGGGCCAACGTCCTGACTTTC.

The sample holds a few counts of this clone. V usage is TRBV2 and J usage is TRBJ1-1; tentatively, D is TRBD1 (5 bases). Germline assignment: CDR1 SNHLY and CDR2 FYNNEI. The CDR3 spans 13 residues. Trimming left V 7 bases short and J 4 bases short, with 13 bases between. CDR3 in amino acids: CASNRQGITEAFF. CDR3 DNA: TGTGCCAGCAACCGTCAGGGAATCACTGAAGCTTTCTTT.

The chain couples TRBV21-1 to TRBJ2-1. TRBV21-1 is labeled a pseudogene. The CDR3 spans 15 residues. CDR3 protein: CASSMTEITADEQFF. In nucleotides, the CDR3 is TGTGCCAGCTCCATGACCGAAATTACCGCCGATGAGCAGTTCTTC.

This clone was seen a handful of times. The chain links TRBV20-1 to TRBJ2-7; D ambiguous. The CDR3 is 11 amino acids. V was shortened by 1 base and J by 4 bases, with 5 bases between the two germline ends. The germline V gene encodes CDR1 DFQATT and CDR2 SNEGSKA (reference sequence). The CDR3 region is CSARGQYEQYF. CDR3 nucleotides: TGCAGTGCTAGAGGCCAGTACGAGCAGTACTTC.

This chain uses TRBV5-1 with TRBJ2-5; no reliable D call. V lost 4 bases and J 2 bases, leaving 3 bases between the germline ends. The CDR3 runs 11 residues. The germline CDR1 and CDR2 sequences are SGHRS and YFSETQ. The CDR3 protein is CASSVQETQYF. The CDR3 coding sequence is TGCGCCAGCAGCGTTCAAGAGACCCAGTACTTC.